This entry is about one TCR beta chain. No antigen is known for it. The sample comes from a study of T cell responses to AZD1222 COVID-19 vaccine. TCRdb's copy holds only in-frame clones and misses some; the assay was immunoSEQ multiplex PCR. The sample comprises roughly 100,000 clones, roughly 87% of which are singletons, and 4% to 6% rests with the top ten. The study's findings and limits: Donor demographics were predominantly white British with a female majority; clonal diversity may be underestimated.

Sequenced here: peripheral blood, sampled on day 0 of AZD1222 vaccination. The TCR was taken from an adult in good health.

The CDR3 loop reads CASSFPGASGYGYTF. For the CDR3, the DNA is TGTGCCAGCAGTTTCCCAGGGGCTAGTGGCTATGGCTACACCTTC. This sequence joins TRBV28 and TRBJ1-2; TRBD1 might be the D (6 bases). The CDR3 consists of 15 residues. V lost 3 bases to trimming and J lost 4 bases, with 15 bases between them. Germline V gene lookup returns CDR1 MDHEN and CDR2 SYDVKM.